This T cell receptor beta chain is from a study of blood T cell repertoires in COVID-19. Across the whole study: Acute-phase and convalescent COVID-19 samples originated in the United States, Italy and Spain. T cells, B-cell-depleted T cells, or PBMCs provided the cDNA or gDNA that served as material.

Data came from immunoSEQ multiplex PCR; TCRdb stores just in-frame clones and leaves some out. The profile covers 15,000 to 20,000 clones, with roughly 91% appearing a single time and 6.5% to 9.5% taken by the ten largest. V was pared by 2 bases and J by 4 bases, with 6 bases between. The CDR3 sequence is 12 residues long. Germline CDR1 reads SGHRS; CDR2 reads YFSETQ. The gene calls are TRBV5-1 and TRBJ1-1; D call uncertain. The TCR originated in a woman in her sixties with active COVID-19. The sequencing input was peripheral blood. The CDR3 DNA reads TGCGCCAGCAGCTTTGAGGGCACTGAAGCTTTCTTT. Its protein is CASSFEGTEAFF.